This T cell receptor (beta chain) stems from a study of beta chain features in type 1 diabetes. This clone was observed many times. Its antigen is still unknown. Broader study findings: The cDNA sequencing approach could over-represent high-TCR-expressing cells.

V shed 2 bases and J shed 4 bases, with 11 bases lying between them. CDR3 size: 14 residues. Per germline, CDR1 SGHTA and CDR2 FQGNSA. Since all of the isolated RNA was reverse transcribed, expressed TCRB transcripts were what got sequenced. The assay was immunoSEQ multiplex PCR, and TCRdb's table has in-frame clones only and misses some. This sample has about 290,000 clones; 8% occur once, and the top ten carry over 0.8%. This receptor was identified in a woman between 18 and 30 years old in good health. The sequenced sample was central memory CD4+ T cells from blood. This chain uses TRBV7-2 with TRBJ2-5; D unresolved. The CDR3 nucleotides read TGTGCCAGCAGCTTATCTGGTTTGGGAGAGACCCAGTACTTC. Protein product: CASSLSGLGETQYF.